This T cell receptor beta chain was sequenced for a study of blood T cell repertoires in COVID-19. Study-level background: Both acute and convalescent COVID-19 samples were obtained from the United States, Italy and Spain.

J gave up 4 bases and V 3 bases, and 10 bases lay outside the gene matches. This CDR3 is built from 16 residues. Germline V gene lookup returns CDR1 SNHLY and CDR2 FYNNEI. Assay: immunoSEQ multiplex PCR; the TCRdb copy retains only in-frame clones and omits some. This sample has about 75,000 clones, with approximately 79% found just once. V gene TRBV2 combines with J gene TRBJ2-5, with TRBD2 matching 8 bases. The origin of this receptor is a human donor with acute or convalescent COVID-19. The donor label of this sample is uncertain. Sequencing used peripheral blood. The DNA of the CDR3 is TGTGCCAGCAGTGATATGGGGGGGCTAGCGGGAGAGACCCAGTACTTC. Amino acids: CASSDMGGLAGETQYF.